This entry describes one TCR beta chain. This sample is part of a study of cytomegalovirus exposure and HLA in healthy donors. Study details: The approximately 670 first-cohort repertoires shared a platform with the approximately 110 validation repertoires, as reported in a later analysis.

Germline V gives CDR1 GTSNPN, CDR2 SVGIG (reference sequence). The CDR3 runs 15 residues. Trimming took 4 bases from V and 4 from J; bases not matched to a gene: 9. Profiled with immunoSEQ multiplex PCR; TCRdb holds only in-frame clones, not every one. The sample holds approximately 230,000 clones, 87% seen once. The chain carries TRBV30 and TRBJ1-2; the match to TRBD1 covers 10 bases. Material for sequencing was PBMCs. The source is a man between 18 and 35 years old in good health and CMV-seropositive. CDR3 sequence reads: CAWTRQGARSYGYTF. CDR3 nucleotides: TGTGCCTGGACCAGACAGGGGGCGCGATCCTATGGCTACACCTTC.